The 30 T cell receptor beta chains below come from one sample, sequenced in a study of CD8+ T cells in alopecia areata. This sample's treatment: oral pan-JAK inhibitor, 5-10 mg twice daily. Isolated RNA was reverse transcribed into cDNA used as the sequencing template. Profiled with immunoSEQ multiplex PCR; TCRdb holds only in-frame clones, not every one. The profile shows about 190,000 clones, roughly three fifths of them singletons. Sequenced material: CD4+ T cells sorted from blood, taken at week 4, from a patient treated with tofacitinib. The receptors were gathered from a human donor with alopecia areata.

This chain connects TRBV28 to TRBJ2-3; D is uncertain. CDR1 is MDHEN, CDR2 SYDVKM, per germline. V was shortened by 6 bases and J by 1 base, with 5 bases between the two germline ends. The CDR3 consists of 12 residues. Written as DNA, the CDR3 is TGTGCCAGCAGCGCCCGCACAGATACGCAGTATTTT. As protein: CASSARTDTQYF.

The rearrangement uses TRBV2 and TRBJ2-3, with TRBD2 identical over 8 bases. The V gene end was trimmed by 8 bases and the J gene end by 0 bases; junction bases not matched to a gene: 4. CDR1 is SNHLY, CDR2 FYNNEI, per germline. The CDR3 covers 14 residues. The CDR3 loop reads CASSPSGSTDTQYF. DNA of the CDR3: TGTGCCAGCTCCCCTAGCGGGAGCACAGATACGCAGTATTTT.

The CDR3 DNA reads TGTGCCAGTACTCCGACAGGGGATCGGCATCAGCCCCAGCATTTT. This encodes CASTPTGDRHQPQHF. The chain recombines TRBV19 with TRBJ1-5; TRBD1 agrees at 8 bases. From germline, CDR1 is LNHDA and CDR2 SQIVND (reference sequence). The V and J ends lost 7 bases and 5 bases, in that order; junction bases with no gene match: 10. The CDR3 sequence is 15 residues long.

The rearrangement joins TRBV4-2 to TRBJ2-7; TRBD2 might be the D (5 bases). V was pared by 4 bases and J by 5 bases, with 12 bases between. In germline, CDR1 is LGHNA, CDR2 YNFKEQ. This CDR3 has 13 residues. CDR3 in DNA: TGTGCCAGCAGCCTTACGCGGGTGAACGAGCAGTACTTC. It codes for CASSLTRVNEQYF.

V gene TRBV30 combines with J gene TRBJ2-3; possible D gene TRBD1, 6 bases. Deletions cut 5 bases from V and 2 bases from J, with 14 bases between. Germline loops: CDR1 GTSNPN, CDR2 SVGIG (reference sequence). The CDR3 loop spans 14 amino acids. CDR3 loop: CAWGTRTDTDTQYF. CDR3 bases: TGTGCCTGGGGTACCCGGACAGACACAGATACGCAGTATTTT. Full variable domain (remainder filled in from reference TRBV30 and TRBJ2-3): SQTIHQWPATLVQPVGSPLSLECTVEGTSNPNLYWYRQAAGRGLQLLFYSVGIGQISSEVPQNLSASRPQDRQFILSSKKLLLSDSGFYLCAWGTRTDTDTQYFGPGTRLTVL.

This clone was recorded at least ten times. The CDR3 nucleotides are TGTGCCAGCAGTCCTTTTAGCGGCTACGAGCAGTACTTC. It yields the protein CASSPFSGYEQYF. The gene calls are TRBV2 and TRBJ2-7, with a possible D match to TRBD2 (6 bases). In germline, CDR1 is SNHLY, CDR2 FYNNEI. Trimming removed 5 bases from V and 3 bases from J, with 11 bases in between. This CDR3 is built from 13 residues.

CDR3 nucleotide sequence: TGTGCCAGCACCGCAGACAGTAGCACAGATACGCAGTATTTT. It translates to CASTADSSTDTQYF. V is TRBV9 and J is TRBJ2-3; tentative D call: TRBD1 (5 bases). This CDR3 spans 14 amino acids. The V and J ends lost 6 bases and 0 bases respectively, with 11 bases between them. Germline loops: CDR1 SGDLS, CDR2 YYNGEE.

The chain employs TRBV5-1 and TRBJ1-1; D remains unclear. Trimming left V 4 bases short and J 1 base short, with 14 bases between. The CDR3 totals 15 residues. Germline assignment: CDR1 SGHRS and CDR2 YFSETQ. CDR3 region: CASSPDRGWNTEAFF. CDR3 sequence (DNA): TGCGCCAGCAGCCCGGACCGCGGGTGGAACACTGAAGCTTTCTTT.

Here the CDR3 reads CASSEVAEAFF. CDR3 DNA sequence: TGTGCCAGCAGTGAGGTGGCTGAAGCTTTCTTT. This chain joins TRBV2 and TRBJ1-1; D ambiguous. The CDR3 loop spans 11 amino acids. CDR1 and CDR2 from the germline V gene are SNHLY and FYNNEI. V was clipped by 3 bases and J by 6 bases, with 5 bases between them.

This sequence joins TRBV5-1 and TRBJ2-3, with D possibly matching TRBD1 (6 bases). The ends were cut back, 1 base at V and 1 base at J, with 13 bases in the middle. Germline CDR1 and CDR2: SGHRS and YFSETQ. The CDR3 sequence is 16 residues long. The CDR3 spells CASSLIRGAGTDTQYF. CDR3 sequence (DNA): TGCGCCAGCAGCTTGATCAGGGGCGCGGGCACAGATACGCAGTATTTT. Drawing the rest from reference TRBV5-1 and TRBJ2-3, the complete variable domain is KAGVTQTPRYLIKTRGQQVTLSCSPISGHRSVSWYQQTPGQGLQFLFEYFSETQRNKGNFPGRFSGRQFSNSRSEMNVSTLELGDSALYLCASSLIRGAGTDTQYFGPGTRLTVL.

V is TRBV27 and J is TRBJ1-4; D remains unclear. The length of the CDR3 is 14 residues. Trimming left V 0 bases short and J 10 bases short, with 12 bases between. Germline V CDR1 and CDR2: MNHEY, SMNVEV (reference sequence). Written as DNA, the CDR3 is TGTGCCAGCAGTTTATCCGGCAGGTCCTCAAAACTGTTTTTT. Its translation is CASSLSGRSSKLFF.

The V call is TRBV7-9, the J call TRBJ2-5; D may be TRBD1 or TRBD2 (7 bases each). The V gene's germline CDR1 is SEHNR and CDR2 FQNEAQ (reference sequence). This CDR3 region has 15 residues. Trimming cost V 7 bases and J 4 bases, with 19 bases left between them. The CDR3 loop reads CASNGGGRGAETQYF. The CDR3 DNA is TGTGCCAGCAACGGCGGGGGCAGGGGGGCAGAGACCCAGTACTTC.

Here the CDR3 reads CASSKGPETYQPQHF. CDR3 DNA sequence: TGCGCCAGCAGCAAGGGACCGGAAACCTATCAGCCCCAGCATTTT. This chain links TRBV5-1 with TRBJ1-5, with D possibly being TRBD1 (5 bases). Trimming stripped 4 bases from V and 5 bases from J, with 16 bases between. Per the germline V gene, CDR1 is SGHRS and CDR2 is YFSETQ. The CDR3 runs 15 residues.

This clone was picked up a small number of times. The chain combines TRBV11-2 with TRBJ2-1, with 12 bases that match TRBD2. Germline values: CDR1 SGHAT, CDR2 FQNNGV. The CDR3 length is 17 residues. Trimming removed 5 bases from V and 0 bases from J; junction bases left unmatched: 5. DNA for the CDR3: TGTGCCAGCAGCCCAAGACTAGCGGGGGTCTCCTACAATGAGCAGTTCTTC. Amino acid sequence: CASSPRLAGVSYNEQFF.

This CDR3 is CAWTLAAAGELFF. In DNA, the CDR3 is TGTGCCTGGACCCTGGCTGCGGCCGGGGAGCTGTTTTTT. The J gene is TRBJ2-2, the V gene TRBV30; D is unclear. CDR3 size: 13 residues. Germline lookup yields CDR1 GTSNPN and CDR2 SVGIG (reference sequence). Trimming took 4 bases from V and 6 from J, leaving 12 bases between them.

This clone was found a few times. The chain combines TRBV6-5 with TRBJ1-1; D perhaps matches TRBD1 (5 bases). Deletions cut 2 bases from V and 3 bases from J, with 13 bases between. This CDR3 spans 15 amino acids. The V gene's germline CDR1 is MNHEY and CDR2 SVGAGI. The CDR3 spells CASSYGWGRDTEAFF. The CDR3 bases are TGTGCCAGCAGTTACGGGTGGGGCAGAGACACTGAAGCTTTCTTT.

This sequence joins TRBV30 and TRBJ2-5, with 12 bases lining up with TRBD2. The CDR3 loop spans 17 amino acids. The germline gives CDR1 GTSNPN, CDR2 SVGIG (reference sequence). The V and J ends lost 0 bases and 2 bases, in that order; junction bases with no gene match: 7. CDR3 residues: CAWSVRVLAGGQETQYF. The CDR3 bases are TGTGCCTGGAGTGTACGTGTTCTAGCGGGAGGGCAAGAGACCCAGTACTTC.

The genes are TRBV15 and TRBJ2-1; 7 bases fit TRBD1. V gave up 0 bases and J gave up 6 bases; unmatched junction bases: 2. The germline gives CDR1 LNHNV, CDR2 YYDKDF (reference sequence). This CDR3 contains 14 residues. In DNA, the CDR3 is TGTGCCACCAGCAGAGATAGACAGGGCAATGAGCAGTTCTTC. It translates to CATSRDRQGNEQFF. Looking up the rest from reference TRBV15 and TRBJ2-1 gives the full variable domain: DAMVIQNPRYQVTQFGKPVTLSCSQTLNHNVMYWYQQKSSQAPKLLFHYYDKDFNNEADTPDNFQSRRPNTSFCFLDIRSPGLGDTAMYLCATSRDRQGNEQFFGPGTRLTVL.

This sequence joins TRBV4-2 and TRBJ2-7; D not resolved. Germline V CDR1 and CDR2: LGHNA, YNFKEQ. The CDR3 covers 14 residues. V lost 5 bases, J lost 0 bases, and 11 bases lay in between. The CDR3 sequence: CASSRTAVSYEQYF. DNA of the CDR3: TGTGCCAGCAGCAGGACCGCTGTCTCCTACGAGCAGTACTTC.

This clone came up once. This chain connects TRBV10-3 to TRBJ2-1; D not resolved. In germline, CDR1 is ENHRY, CDR2 SYGVKD. Trimming left V 4 bases short and J 8 bases short, with 9 bases between. The CDR3 spans 12 residues. For the CDR3, the DNA is TGTGCCATCAGTGGGGATGGCGATGAGCAGTTCTTC. This sequence encodes CAISGDGDEQFF.

The CDR3 DNA sequence: TGTGCCACCTCCCTACTACAGGCCGATCAGCCCCAGCATTTT. Its translation: CATSLLQADQPQHF. The chain couples TRBV6-1 to TRBJ1-5, with a possible D match to TRBD1 (5 bases). Germline V gene lookup returns CDR1 MNHNS and CDR2 SASEGT. V lost 10 bases to trimming and J lost 5 bases, with 18 bases between them. The CDR3 sequence is 14 residues long.

The V and J genes are TRBV30 and TRBJ1-5; 9 bases map to TRBD1. The CDR3 has 15 amino acids. Per germline, CDR1 GTSNPN and CDR2 SVGIG (reference sequence). V dropped 0 bases and J dropped 7; count of bases not matched to a gene: 7. The CDR3 DNA follows: TGTGCCTGGAGTGTGGGAGGGACAGGGCGCCAGCCCCAGCATTTT. This translates into CAWSVGGTGRQPQHF.

The chain uses TRBV29-1 and TRBJ2-5; possibly TRBD1 for D (6 bases). CDR3 length: 14 amino acids. The V end lost 7 bases, the J end lost 7 bases, and 22 bases lay between the germline ends. CDR1 is SQVTM, CDR2 ANQGSEA, per germline. The CDR3 protein is CSAEGQGRVGTQYF. Here the CDR3 DNA reads TGCAGCGCAGAAGGTCAGGGGCGGGTGGGGACCCAGTACTTC.

V is TRBV5-1 and J is TRBJ2-6; D remains unclear. V lost 0 bases to trimming and J lost 8 bases, with 12 bases between them. The CDR3 runs 15 residues. Germline V CDR1 and CDR2: SGHRS, YFSETQ. DNA of the CDR3: TGCGCCAGCAGCTTGGACCTCGGCAGGCCCAACGTCCTGACTTTC. As protein: CASSLDLGRPNVLTF.

The chain recombines TRBV6-5 with TRBJ2-2; D perhaps matches TRBD2 (5 bases). CDR3 length: 14 residues. Deletions cut 6 bases from V and 3 bases from J, with 11 bases between. The germline gives CDR1 MNHEY, CDR2 SVGAGI. This CDR3 reads CASSLRVYTGELFF. For the CDR3, the DNA is TGTGCCAGCAGCCTGAGGGTGTACACCGGGGAGCTGTTTTTT.

This chain links TRBV4-2 with TRBJ2-1; 7 bases are shared with TRBD2. The germline V gene has CDR1 LGHNA and CDR2 YNFKEQ. The CDR3 is 15 residues long. Trimming at V came to 1 base and at J to 6 bases, leaving 6 bases not matched to a gene. The CDR3 sequence: CASSQGSGIFNEQFF. The DNA for the CDR3 is TGTGCCAGCAGCCAAGGGAGCGGGATATTCAATGAGCAGTTCTTC.

This rearrangement joins TRBV7-9 to TRBJ1-3; perhaps TRBD1 as D (6 bases). Trimming took 0 bases from V and 11 from J, leaving 14 bases between them. Germline loops: CDR1 SEHNR, CDR2 FQNEAQ (reference sequence). The length of the CDR3 is 14 residues. The CDR3 DNA reads TGTGCCAGCAGCTTAGCAGGACAGCGGTCGGCCATATATTTT. Protein: CASSLAGQRSAIYF. The full variable domain, its missing parts supplied by reference TRBV7-9 and TRBJ1-3, is DTGVSQNPRHKITKRGQNVTFRCDPISEHNRLYWYRQTLGQGPEFLTYFQNEAQLEKSRLLSDRFSAERPKGSFSTLEIQRTEQGDSAMYLCASSLAGQRSAIYFGEGSWLTVV.

This clone showed up just a few times. The chain employs TRBV30 and TRBJ1-4; no firm D call. The V end lost 7 bases, the J end lost 7 bases, and 16 bases lay between the germline ends. Germline V gives CDR1 GTSNPN, CDR2 SVGIG (reference sequence). There are 13 residues in the CDR3. As DNA, the CDR3 is TGTGCCTCGAGGACCCGGACGGGTGAAAAACTGTTTTTT. It is translated as CASRTRTGEKLFF.

The rearrangement joins TRBV27 to TRBJ2-1; D is perhaps TRBD2 (6 bases). This CDR3 has 18 amino acids. Trimming removed 7 bases from V and 2 bases from J, with 24 bases in between. Germline assignment: CDR1 MNHEY and CDR2 SMNVEV (reference sequence). CDR3 loop: CASITKAGASATYNEQFF. In DNA form, the CDR3 reads TGTGCCAGCATCACTAAGGCCGGGGCTAGCGCGACCTACAATGAGCAGTTCTTC.

The chain employs TRBV29-1 and TRBJ2-5, with 7 bases that match TRBD1. The CDR3 consists of 15 residues. Germline loops: CDR1 SQVTM, CDR2 ANQGSEA. The V gene end was trimmed by 2 bases and the J gene end by 5 bases; junction bases not matched to a gene: 11. DNA of the CDR3: TGCAGCGTTGAACCCCGGCAGGGGGTTGGCGAGACCCAGTACTTC. Translation: CSVEPRQGVGETQYF.